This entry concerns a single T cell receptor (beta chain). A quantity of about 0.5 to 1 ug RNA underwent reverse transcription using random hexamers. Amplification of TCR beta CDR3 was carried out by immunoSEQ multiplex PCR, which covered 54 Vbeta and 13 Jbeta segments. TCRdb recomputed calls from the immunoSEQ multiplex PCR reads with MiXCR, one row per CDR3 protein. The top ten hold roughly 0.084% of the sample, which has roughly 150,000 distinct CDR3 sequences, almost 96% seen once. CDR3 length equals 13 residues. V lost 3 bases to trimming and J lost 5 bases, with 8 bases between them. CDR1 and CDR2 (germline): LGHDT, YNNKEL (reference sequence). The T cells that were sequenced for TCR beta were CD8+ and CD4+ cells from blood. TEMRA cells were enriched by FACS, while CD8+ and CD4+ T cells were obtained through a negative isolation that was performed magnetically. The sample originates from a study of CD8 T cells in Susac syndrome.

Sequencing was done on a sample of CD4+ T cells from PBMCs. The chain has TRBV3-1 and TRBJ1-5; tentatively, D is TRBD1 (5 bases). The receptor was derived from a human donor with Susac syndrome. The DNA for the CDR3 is TGTGCCAGCAGCCAGCAACAGGATCAGCCCCAGCATTTT. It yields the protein CASSQQQDQPQHF.